This TCR beta chain stems from a study of T cell repertoires in cytomegalovirus infection. About the study: Both recently identified HLA-C-restricted and well-studied HLA-B-restricted CMV epitopes were used in the study.

Whole-study findings and limits: Within the response measured ex vivo, HLA-C-restricted CMV-specific TCR beta clonotypes were dominant.

As to this clonotype: Its cognate antigen is unknown.

V shed 4 bases, J shed 4 bases, and the junction held 2 bases outside the gene matches. The CDR3 runs 15 residues. Looked up from germline, CDR1 is MNHNY and CDR2 is SVGAGI (reference sequence). Via MiXCR, TCRdb re-called the reads, giving one row per CDR3 protein. The table has 700,000 to 900,000 distinct CDR3 sequences, about 27% seen once; the top ten hold around 13%. This chain connects TRBV6-6 to TRBJ2-1; 12 bases agree with TRBD2. Here the sequenced sample was cultured CD8+ T cells from PBMCs, taken from culture after CMV antigen stimulation. This clonotype was sampled from a human donor in good health (CMV status not recorded). Some clones in this sample may be carry-over from other donors' samples. Here the CDR3 reads CASSWTSGEYNEQFF. In DNA, the CDR3 is TGTGCCAGCAGTTGGACTAGCGGGGAGTACAATGAGCAGTTCTTC.